The 32 T cell receptor beta chains below were found in one sample sequenced in a study of regulatory T cells in long-lasting Graves disease. Library construction for TCR beta used iRepertoire HTBI primers and Arm-PCR of CDR3 regions. Each CDR3 protein gets one entry after TCRdb re-called the multiplex PCR reads with MiXCR. The table shows some 490,000 distinct CDR3 sequences, with about 12% occurring only once. Time point described: newly diagnosed GD, antithyroid drugs for less than 3 months. Following extraction of RNA from PBMCs, that RNA was used to make the TCR library. The same data also went into a second study, on T cells in Graves' hyperthyroidism and ophthalmopathy.

The sample consisted of peripheral blood mononuclear cells (PBMCs), taken at new diagnosis, from a patient treated with antithyroid drugs. All receptors come from a woman aged 25 to 39 with Graves disease.

The sample holds many counts of this clonotype. V is TRBV27 and J is TRBJ2-5, with D possibly called TRBD1 or TRBD2 (5 bases each). Trimming removed 6 bases at V and 7 bases at J, with 15 bases between. CDR3 length equals 13 residues. Germline V gives CDR1 MNHEY, CDR2 SMNVEV (reference sequence). DNA for the CDR3: TGTGCCAGCAGACTCGCCCCGAGGGGGACCCAGTACTTC. This encodes CASRLAPRGTQYF.

The sample holds many counts of this clonotype. The V and J genes are TRBV28 and TRBJ2-1; D not resolved. The CDR3 covers 12 residues. Trimming pared 3 bases from V and 9 bases from J, leaving 9 bases between. Germline values: CDR1 MDHEN, CDR2 SYDVKM. The CDR3 reads CASSLVHLEQFF. CDR3 DNA sequence: TGTGCCAGCAGTTTGGTTCACCTTGAGCAGTTCTTC.

V is TRBV19 and J is TRBJ2-4; the D gene is possibly TRBD2 (6 bases). The V end lost 2 bases, the J end lost 2 bases, and 10 bases lay between the germline ends. This CDR3 comprises 15 residues. The germline CDR1 and CDR2 sequences are LNHDA and SQIVND (reference sequence). The CDR3 DNA is TGTGCCAGTAGTATATGGGGGGTCTCCAAAAACATTCAGTACTTC. Its protein is CASSIWGVSKNIQYF.

Regarding this clonotype: Given the absence of the conserved phenylalanine or tryptophan at the CDR3 end, a read error is likely. The limits of the CDR3 on the DNA are not certain, so only TCRdb's listed CDR3 is given. J is TRBJ2-7 and V is TRBV30; the table gives TRBD1 as D, unverified against the DNA. Germline V gives CDR1 GTSNPN, CDR2 SVGIG (reference sequence). The CDR3 contains 15 residues when both ends are counted. This chain's CDR3 is CAWSVGQGATYEQHL.

As for this clonotype: In this CDR3 the conserved last residue, phenylalanine or tryptophan, is missing, so a read error is likely. The V and J genes are TRBV7-3 and TRBJ2-6; D not certain. Germline V gives CDR1 SGHTA, CDR2 FQGTGA. V gave up 1 base and J gave up 4 bases, with 8 bases separating them. There are 15 residues in the CDR3. This chain's CDR3 is CASSLRSPGANVLTL. In DNA, the CDR3 is TGTGCCAGCAGCTTAAGATCTCCCGGGGCCAACGTCCTGACTCTC.

This clonotype was recorded many times. The V gene is TRBV20-1, the J gene TRBJ2-1, with TRBD2 matching over 11 bases. This CDR3 is built from 16 residues. The junction had 10 bases not matched to a gene; V was cut back by 1 base and J by 8 bases. Germline lookup yields CDR1 DFQATT and CDR2 SNEGSKA (reference sequence). CDR3 nucleotide sequence: TGCAGTGCTAGAGTTAAACTAGCGGGAGTAATGTATGAGCAGTTCTTC. Its protein is CSARVKLAGVMYEQFF.

The sample holds a few counts of this clonotype. CDR3 region: CASQLRSDQPQHF. The CDR3 DNA follows: TGTGCCAGCCAACTAAGGAGCGATCAGCCCCAGCATTTT. The V call is TRBV7-3, the J call TRBJ1-5; D is unclear. In germline, CDR1 is SGHTA, CDR2 FQGTGA. V was cut by 8 bases and J by 5 bases, with 13 bases left in between. CDR3 size: 13 residues.

This clonotype was seen many times. The rearrangement joins TRBV7-9 to TRBJ1-5, with D hard to call. The CDR3 extends over 13 amino acids. Trimming took 4 bases from V and 4 from J, leaving 8 bases between them. CDR1 is SEHNR and CDR2 is FQNEAQ in the germline V gene (reference sequence). The CDR3 here is CASSSSGNQPQHF. CDR3 sequence (DNA): TGTGCCAGCAGCTCGAGTGGGAATCAGCCCCAGCATTTT.

This clonotype has ten or more counts. V usage is TRBV28 and J usage is TRBJ1-5; 7 nucleotides line up with TRBD1. Germline-derived CDR1 and CDR2 are MDHEN and SYDVKM. This CDR3 is 15 amino acids long. V lost 6 bases, J lost 4 bases, and 9 bases stayed unmatched. CDR3 amino acids: CASSQRQGTNQPQHF. CDR3 bases: TGTGCCAGCAGCCAAAGACAGGGAACGAATCAGCCCCAGCATTTT.

This clonotype has a count of ten or more. V gene TRBV29-1 combines with J gene TRBJ1-4; a possible D gene is TRBD1 (5 bases). The CDR3 contains 14 residues. The V gene's germline CDR1 is SQVTM and CDR2 ANQGSEA. V lost 6 bases and J 4 bases, leaving 15 bases between the germline ends. For the CDR3, the DNA is TGCAGCGTACGGGGAACAGGATATAATGAAAAACTGTTTTTT. It specifies CSVRGTGYNEKLFF. The variable domain in full, with the rest retrieved from reference TRBV29-1 and TRBJ1-4, is SAVISQKPSRDICQRGTSLTIQCQVDSQVTMMFWYRQQPGQSLTLIATANQGSEATYESGFVIDKFPISRPNLTFSTLTVSNMSPEDSSIYLCSVRGTGYNEKLFFGSGTQLSVL.

This clonotype was counted many times. V is TRBV19 and J is TRBJ1-1; D is undetermined. CDR1 and CDR2 (germline): LNHDA, SQIVND (reference sequence). Trimming took 7 bases from V and 0 from J, leaving 9 bases between them. The CDR3 covers 13 residues. The CDR3 protein is CASKKGMNTEAFF. The CDR3 bases are TGTGCCAGTAAGAAGGGTATGAACACTGAAGCTTTCTTT.

The genes are TRBV27 and TRBJ1-1; D remains ambiguous. V was trimmed by 0 bases and J by 6 bases, leaving 11 bases between them. The CDR3 spans 14 residues. Germline assignment: CDR1 MNHEY and CDR2 SMNVEV (reference sequence). The CDR3 nucleotides are TGTGCCAGCAGTTTATCCCCGGCTATCGCTGAAGCTTTCTTT. This translates into CASSLSPAIAEAFF.

The chain carries TRBV10-1 and TRBJ2-2, with TRBD2 matching over 7 bases. Germline trimming cut 0 bases from V and 6 bases from J; bases unmatched to any gene: 7. CDR3 size: 16 residues. Germline V lookup: CDR1 WNHNN, CDR2 SYGVQD (reference sequence). Written as DNA, the CDR3 is TGCGCCAGCAGTGAGTCCGGGAGGCCCGGGGCCGGGGAGCTGTTTTTT. This sequence encodes CASSESGRPGAGELFF.

The table lists this clonotype with many counts. V and J are TRBV19 and TRBJ1-1; D unclear. The V gene lost 1 base and the J gene lost 1 base, with 7 bases spanning the gap. The CDR3 has 14 amino acids. Germline V gene data show CDR1 as LNHDA and CDR2 as SQIVND (reference sequence). The CDR3, as DNA: TGTGCCAGTAGTATAGGAGGAGCGAACACTGAAGCTTTCTTT. It yields the protein CASSIGGANTEAFF.

This clonotype appeared many times. V usage is TRBV7-9 and J usage is TRBJ1-2; D is perhaps TRBD1 (5 bases). CDR1 is SEHNR and CDR2 is FQNEAQ in the germline V gene (reference sequence). This CDR3 spans 14 amino acids. Trimming took off 5 bases at V and 8 bases at J, with 18 bases between the two ends. The CDR3 region is CASSPPGGQNGYTF. As DNA, the CDR3 is TGTGCCAGCAGCCCCCCCGGGGGTCAGAACGGCTACACCTTC.

V is TRBV19 and J is TRBJ1-5; tentative D call: TRBD1 (5 bases). Trimming took off 6 bases at V and 7 bases at J, with 13 bases between the two ends. This CDR3 spans 13 amino acids. Germline V gene lookup returns CDR1 LNHDA and CDR2 SQIVND (reference sequence). The CDR3 nucleotides read TGTGCCAGTAGAGAGCGGGGGTGGCAGCCCCAGCATTTT. Protein sequence: CASRERGWQPQHF.

This clonotype turned up a few times. The chain couples TRBV13 to TRBJ2-2, with 10 bases fitting TRBD1. V lost 1 base, J lost 1 base, and 3 bases stayed unmatched. The CDR3 sequence is 17 residues long. Per the germline V gene, CDR1 is PRHDT and CDR2 is FYEKMQ (reference sequence). The CDR3 region has the DNA TGTGCCAGCAGCTTAGTGACAGGGGGCTGGAACACCGGGGAGCTGTTTTTT. It specifies CASSLVTGGWNTGELFF.

V is TRBV28 and J is TRBJ2-7; the D is unclear. The germline gives CDR1 MDHEN, CDR2 SYDVKM. V dropped 6 bases and J dropped 7 bases, with 13 bases sitting between them. The CDR3 has 12 amino acids. For the CDR3, the DNA is TGTGCCAGCAGCTTTTCGATAGCAGAGCAGTACTTC. It codes for CASSFSIAEQYF.

This clonotype was counted only a few times. The chain joins TRBV10-1 to TRBJ1-1; the D gene is possibly TRBD1 (5 bases). The CDR3 is 15 amino acids. CDR1 is WNHNN, CDR2 SYGVQD, per germline (reference sequence). With 8 bases removed from V and 3 bases from J, the gap between germline ends came to 19 bases. This CDR3 reads CASWMFGEGYTEAFF. DNA for the CDR3: TGCGCCAGCTGGATGTTCGGAGAGGGGTACACTGAAGCTTTCTTT.

As concerns this clonotype: Being one base from a much bigger clone, this may be a read error. V and J are TRBV6-2 or TRBV6-3 and TRBJ2-7; TRBD1 matches at 9 bases. Germline loops: CDR1 MNHEY, CDR2 SVGEGT. This CDR3 is 13 amino acids long. The CDR3 reads CAGRDTGGYKQYF. CDR3 nucleotide sequence: TGTGCCGGAAGGGACACAGGGGGCTACAAGCAGTACTTC.

The rearrangement uses TRBV5-1 and TRBJ1-1; 7 bases line up with TRBD1. The CDR3 contains 15 residues. The germline gives CDR1 SGHRS, CDR2 YFSETQ. Germline trimming cut 9 bases from V and 0 bases from J; bases unmatched to any gene: 11. The CDR3 reads CANKISGGVNTEAFF. The CDR3 region has the DNA TGCGCCAACAAAATTTCAGGGGGAGTGAACACTGAAGCTTTCTTT.

This sequence joins TRBV19 and TRBJ2-7; 14 bases are a match to TRBD2. Losses at the gene ends were 1 base for V and 6 bases for J; bases not matched to a gene: 5. CDR1 and CDR2 from the germline V gene are LNHDA and SQIVND (reference sequence). The length of the CDR3 is 16 residues. DNA for the CDR3: TGTGCCAGTAGTATAGCTCCGGGACTAGCGGGGGCCGAGCAGTACTTC. It encodes CASSIAPGLAGAEQYF.

In this sample, this clonotype turned up many times. The V and J genes are TRBV7-2 and TRBJ1-6; D gene ambiguous. The CDR3 covers 14 residues. The V and J ends lost 2 bases and 4 bases respectively, with 6 bases between them. Germline V gives CDR1 SGHTA, CDR2 FQGNSA. Written as DNA, the CDR3 is TGTGCCAGCAGCTTAACAGTATATAATTCACCCCTCCACTTT. Encoded protein: CASSLTVYNSPLHF.

This clonotype turned up a few times. The chain links TRBV7-3 to TRBJ2-1; 10 bases align to TRBD2. The V gene's germline CDR1 is SGHTA and CDR2 FQGTGA. Germline trimming cut 1 base from V and 8 bases from J; bases unmatched to any gene: 8. This CDR3 has 16 amino acids. CDR3 sequence reads: CASSLKGGLASDEQFF. CDR3 in DNA: TGTGCCAGCAGCTTAAAGGGGGGACTAGCGAGTGATGAGCAGTTCTTC.

This clonotype came up many times. The chain has TRBV30 and TRBJ2-2; tentative D call: TRBD1 (6 bases). V dropped 4 bases and J dropped 1 base, with 10 bases sitting between them. Germline V gene data show CDR1 as GTSNPN and CDR2 as SVGIG (reference sequence). The CDR3 consists of 14 residues. This CDR3 is CAWTQGLNTGELFF. The DNA of the CDR3 is TGTGCCTGGACTCAGGGGTTGAACACCGGGGAGCTGTTTTTT.

This clonotype was found a few times. The V gene is TRBV29-1, the J gene TRBJ2-1; D is unclear. V was clipped by 5 bases and J by 8 bases, with 7 bases between them. This CDR3 is 10 amino acids long. Per the germline V gene, CDR1 is SQVTM and CDR2 is ANQGSEA. CDR3 sequence (DNA): TGCAGCGTTCTGAAGGATGAGCAGTTCTTC. Translation: CSVLKDEQFF.

This clonotype occurred many times. The chain has TRBV27 and TRBJ2-2; D is unresolved. Trimming stripped 5 bases from V and 9 bases from J, with 16 bases between. Germline CDR1 is MNHEY and CDR2 is SMNVEV (reference sequence). This CDR3 spans 14 amino acids. CDR3 amino acids: CASSPNWVPRELFF. In DNA form, the CDR3 reads TGTGCCAGCAGTCCCAACTGGGTCCCCCGGGAGCTGTTTTTT.

Ten or more counts support this clonotype. The chain links TRBV12-3 or TRBV12-4 to TRBJ2-1; 14 bases line up with TRBD2. V was clipped by 6 bases and J by 8 bases; unmatched bases: 18. This CDR3 comprises 19 residues. The CDR3 DNA sequence: TGTGCCAGCAGCCGGGGACAGGGACCGGGACTAGCGGGAGTGGATGAGCAGTTCTTC. This translates into CASSRGQGPGLAGVDEQFF.

The chain recombines TRBV2 with TRBJ1-6; 9 bases fit TRBD1. Trimming took 6 bases from V and 9 from J; bases not matched to a gene: 12. The germline V gene has CDR1 SNHLY and CDR2 FYNNEI. This CDR3 has 16 residues. The CDR3 DNA reads as TGTGCCAGCAGCAAGGACGGACAGGGGTTTGCTTCACCCCTCCACTTT. This codes for CASSKDGQGFASPLHF.

This chain links TRBV9 with TRBJ2-1; the D call may be TRBD1 or TRBD2 (5 bases each). Between the trimmed V and J ends, which lost 4 bases and 7 bases, there was a span of 12 bases. Germline V gene data show CDR1 as SGDLS and CDR2 as YYNGEE. The CDR3 has 13 residues. The DNA of the CDR3 is TGTGCCAGCAGCTTCGGGACGGGGAATGAGCAGTTCTTC. This encodes CASSFGTGNEQFF.

To note about this clonotype: This probably arose from a read error, given a far larger clone one base away. V gene TRBV2 combines with J gene TRBJ2-1, with TRBD2 identical over 10 bases. CDR3 length: 19 residues. Looked up from germline, CDR1 is SNHLY and CDR2 is FYNNEI. CDR3 region: CASSLLAGDIIESYNEHFF. In nucleotides, the CDR3 is TGTGCCAGCAGCCTCCTAGCGGGAGATATCATAGAGTCCTACAATGAGCATTTCTTC. The full variable domain, in which reference TRBV2 and TRBJ2-1 provide the parts outside the CDR3, is EPEVTQTPSHQVTQMGQEVILRCVPISNHLYFYWYRQILGQKVEFLVSFYNNEISEKSEIFDDQFSVERPDGSNFTLKIRSTKLEDSAMYFCASSLLAGDIIESYNEHFFGPGTRLTVL.

This clonotype was picked up many times. The chain carries TRBV27 and TRBJ1-1; D is unresolved. The length of the CDR3 is 14 residues. With 1 base removed from V and 7 bases from J, the gap between germline ends came to 13 bases. Per germline, CDR1 MNHEY and CDR2 SMNVEV (reference sequence). CDR3: CASSLLVGAVEAFF. The CDR3 DNA reads TGTGCCAGCAGTTTATTGGTCGGCGCAGTTGAAGCTTTCTTT.